What follows are 18 T cell receptor beta chains derived from one specimen sequenced in a study of identifying expanded T cells in peripheral blood. Libraries were prepared by immunoSEQ multiplex PCR; TCRdb keeps only in-frame clonotypes and omits some of them. The sample has 120,000 or so clones, roughly 84% seen once. Sequencing input: blood. These receptors all come from a person aged 18-70 years in good health.

This chain links TRBV29-1 with TRBJ2-1; D is uncertain. The ends were cut back, 4 bases at V and 7 bases at J, with 5 bases in the middle. The germline V gene encodes CDR1 SQVTM and CDR2 ANQGSEA. CDR3 length: 10 residues. CDR3 loop: CSVGLNEQFF. In DNA form, the CDR3 reads TGCAGCGTTGGCCTAAATGAGCAGTTCTTC.

The V and J genes are TRBV7-9 and TRBJ2-6, with 9 bases lining up with TRBD1. The V gene's germline CDR1 is SEHNR and CDR2 FQNEAQ (reference sequence). The CDR3 length is 17 residues. Trimming removed 6 bases from V and 0 bases from J; junction bases left unmatched: 6. The CDR3, as DNA: TGTGCCAGCAGTCCGGGACAGGGCTACTCTGGGGCCAACGTCCTGACTTTC. This sequence encodes CASSPGQGYSGANVLTF. The whole variable domain, remainder taken from reference TRBV7-9 and TRBJ2-6, is DTGVSQNPRHKITKRGQNVTFRCDPISEHNRLYWYRQTLGQGPEFLTYFQNEAQLEKSRLLSDRFSAERPKGSFSTLEIQRTEQGDSAMYLCASSPGQGYSGANVLTFGAGSRLTVL.

This rearrangement joins TRBV7-2 to TRBJ1-2; a possible D gene is TRBD1 (5 bases). This CDR3 region has 14 residues. Trimming left V 7 bases short and J 6 bases short, with 18 bases between. Germline lookup yields CDR1 SGHTA and CDR2 FQGNSA. The CDR3 region is CASIPTGRLDGYTF. CDR3 nucleotide sequence: TGTGCCAGCATACCGACGGGGCGCCTCGATGGCTACACCTTC.

The V call is TRBV11-2, the J call TRBJ2-7; TRBD1 matches 9 bases. V shed 9 bases and J 6 bases; nucleotides not matched to a gene: 24. The CDR3 runs 18 residues. CDR1 is SGHAT, CDR2 FQNNGV, per germline. The CDR3 nucleotides read TGTGCCAGTAGGAGGACAGGGGTTCTCGAGCGGGTCTCCACCGAGCAGTACTTC. Protein: CASRRTGVLERVSTEQYF. The full variable domain, with the rest looked up from reference TRBV11-2 and TRBJ2-7, is EAGVAQSPRYKIIEKRQSVAFWCNPISGHATLYWYQQILGQGPKLLIQFQNNGVVDDSQLPKDRFSAERLKGVDSTLKIQPAKLEDSAVYLCASRRTGVLERVSTEQYFGPGTRLTVT.

Comments on this clone: Other DNA sequences from this sample encode an identical CDR3 as well. The chain carries TRBV11-2 and TRBJ2-7; maybe TRBD1 (5 bases). Trimming removed 1 base from V and 3 bases from J, with 7 bases in between. There are 13 residues in the CDR3. Germline CDR1 is SGHAT and CDR2 is FQNNGV. CDR3 sequence: CASSLGQSYEQYF. CDR3 in DNA: TGTGCCAGCAGCTTAGGACAGAGCTACGAGCAGTACTTC.

The chain has TRBV30 and TRBJ2-2; D call uncertain. The CDR3 is 14 residues long. Germline values: CDR1 GTSNPN, CDR2 SVGIG (reference sequence). V lost 4 bases and J lost 3, with 12 bases in between. DNA for the CDR3: TGTGCCTGGAAGTCCAGTCCCTACACCGGGGAGCTGTTTTTT. Protein product: CAWKSSPYTGELFF.

The V and J genes are TRBV6-5 and TRBJ1-5; D is unresolved. This CDR3 contains 15 residues. Trimming took 2 bases from V and 4 from J, leaving 12 bases between them. In germline, CDR1 is MNHEY, CDR2 SVGAGI. In DNA form, the CDR3 reads TGTGCCAGCAGTTACGAAGGGCGAGGAAATCAGCCCCAGCATTTT. It codes for CASSYEGRGNQPQHF.

This chain joins TRBV7-9 and TRBJ2-7; no clear D. Trimming cost V 2 bases and J 0 bases, with 14 bases left between them. The CDR3 runs 16 residues. CDR1 SEHNR and CDR2 FQNEAQ come from the germline V gene (reference sequence). CDR3 nucleotide sequence: TGTGCCAGCAGCTTATATGGTCAGGAGAGCTCCTACGAGCAGTACTTC. Translating it yields CASSLYGQESSYEQYF. Complete variable domain (other parts from reference TRBV7-9 and TRBJ2-7): DTGVSQNPRHKITKRGQNVTFRCDPISEHNRLYWYRQTLGQGPEFLTYFQNEAQLEKSRLLSDRFSAERPKGSFSTLEIQRTEQGDSAMYLCASSLYGQESSYEQYFGPGTRLTVT.

The gene calls are TRBV11-2 and TRBJ1-5; D is perhaps TRBD1 (5 bases). Germline CDR1 and CDR2: SGHAT and FQNNGV. V lost 5 bases, J lost 5 bases, and 10 bases lay in between. This CDR3 spans 13 amino acids. CDR3 region: CASSRGTDQPQHF. CDR3 coding DNA: TGTGCCAGCAGCCGAGGGACCGATCAGCCCCAGCATTTT.

This chain joins TRBV7-9 and TRBJ2-1, with TRBD2 identical over 9 bases. J lost 4 bases, V lost 6 bases, and 7 bases had no gene match. The CDR3 is 15 residues long. Germline V gene sequence: CDR1 SEHNR, CDR2 FQNEAQ (reference sequence). The CDR3 bases are TGTGCCAGCAGTCATAGCCTAGCGGGGTACAATGAGCAGTTCTTC. Protein product: CASSHSLAGYNEQFF.

V gene TRBV25-1 combines with J gene TRBJ1-2, with a possible D match to TRBD1 (6 bases). This CDR3 spans 13 amino acids. Deletions cut 5 bases from V and 4 bases from J, with 11 bases between. Germline loops: CDR1 MGHDK, CDR2 SYGVNS. CDR3 DNA: TGTGCCAGCAGTTACGGGGGCTCCTATGGCTACACCTTC. Its protein is CASSYGGSYGYTF.

This chain uses TRBV27 with TRBJ2-5, with D maybe TRBD2 (5 bases). CDR1 is MNHEY and CDR2 is SMNVEV in the germline V gene (reference sequence). The CDR3 runs 14 residues. The V end was cut by 0 bases, the J end by 4 bases, with 9 bases between. The CDR3 here is CASSLSGRLETQYF. The CDR3, as DNA: TGTGCCAGCAGTTTATCGGGGAGACTAGAGACCCAGTACTTC.

This clone was seen just once. V and J are TRBV2 and TRBJ1-5; TRBD1 is a possible D gene (5 bases). V gave up 8 bases and J gave up 0 bases, with 11 bases separating them. Germline values: CDR1 SNHLY, CDR2 FYNNEI. The CDR3 contains 14 residues. Here the CDR3 DNA reads TGTGCCAGCGTTCCGGACATTAGCAATCAGCCCCAGCATTTT. Protein: CASVPDISNQPQHF.

This rearrangement joins TRBV7-6 to TRBJ1-1; D gene ambiguous. V lost 5 bases, J lost 5 bases, and 18 bases lay in between. CDR3 size: 15 residues. From germline, CDR1 is SGHVS and CDR2 FNYEAQ. CDR3 residues: CASSQILGILTEAFF. The CDR3 DNA follows: TGTGCCAGCAGCCAAATTCTGGGTATACTGACTGAAGCTTTCTTT.

The chain joins TRBV11-2 to TRBJ2-7; no clear D gene. Trimming stripped 5 bases from V and 5 bases from J, with 19 bases between. The CDR3 loop spans 15 amino acids. CDR1 is SGHAT and CDR2 is FQNNGV in the germline V gene. The CDR3 nucleotides read TGTGCCAGCAGCAATGACCTAATCGGGTTGGACGAGCAGTACTTC. As protein: CASSNDLIGLDEQYF.

The CDR3 loop is CASSLGKIYNSPLHF. The DNA for the CDR3 is TGTGCCAGCAGCTTGGGGAAAATCTATAATTCACCCCTCCACTTT. V gene TRBV5-6 combines with J gene TRBJ1-6; no reliable D call. The CDR3 consists of 15 residues. The germline V gene has CDR1 SGHDT and CDR2 YYEEEE. The V gene lost 0 bases and the J gene lost 3 bases, with 7 bases spanning the gap.

J is TRBJ1-5 and V is TRBV6-6; D is unclear. V was trimmed by 5 bases and J by 8 bases, leaving 13 bases between them. The germline gives CDR1 MNHNY, CDR2 SVGAGI (reference sequence). CDR3 length: 13 residues. In nucleotides, the CDR3 is TGTGCCAGCAGTCCAACCCTGGTAGAGCCCCAGCATTTT. Residues: CASSPTLVEPQHF.

The chain employs TRBV6-5 and TRBJ2-7; D could derive from TRBD1 or TRBD2 (6 bases each). This CDR3 region has 12 residues. V dropped 2 bases and J dropped 6 bases, with 8 bases sitting between them. CDR1 is MNHEY and CDR2 is SVGAGI in the germline V gene. The DNA of the CDR3 is TGTGCCAGCAGTTACGGAGGGGGCGAGCAGTACTTC. Protein: CASSYGGGEQYF.